Below are 21 T cell receptor beta chains sequenced from a single sample in a study of early T cells in non-severe SARS-CoV-2 infection. TCRdb redid the calling of the 5' RACE reads with MiXCR, one entry per CDR3 protein. The sample lists about 35,000 distinct CDR3 sequences, 4.5% to 7% seen once, with 4.4% in the top ten. Material: whole blood, obtained at baseline. These TCRs come from an adult who was a healthcare worker with PCR-confirmed SARS-CoV-2 infection or an uninfected control (not recorded which).

This clonotype was counted at least ten times. The chain carries TRBV15 and TRBJ1-1, with a tentative D call TRBD1 (5 bases). Trimming removed 5 bases at V and 5 bases at J, with 15 bases between. Germline V gene sequence: CDR1 LNHNV, CDR2 YYDKDF (reference sequence). This CDR3 comprises 14 residues. The CDR3 sequence: CATSRRDAETEAFF. CDR3 in DNA: TGTGCCACCAGCCGGCGGGACGCGGAGACTGAAGCTTTCTTT.

This clonotype was counted many times. The chain employs TRBV10-3 and TRBJ2-1; 8 bases are shared with TRBD2. This CDR3 is built from 14 residues. The germline CDR1 and CDR2 sequences are ENHRY and SYGVKD. The trim removed 10 bases at V and 7 bases at J, leaving 12 bases unmatched. CDR3 in amino acids: CASVLHLAGNEQFF. The CDR3 DNA reads TGTGCCAGCGTGCTACATTTAGCGGGGAATGAGCAGTTCTTC.

The J gene is TRBJ2-7, the V gene TRBV7-2, with 9 bases lining up with TRBD2. Germline V gene data show CDR1 as SGHTA and CDR2 as FQGNSA. The V gene end was trimmed by 3 bases and the J gene end by 3 bases; junction bases not matched to a gene: 12. The CDR3 totals 17 residues. As DNA, the CDR3 is TGTGCCAGCAGCTTGCTAGCGGGAAGGCTAGCAAGCTACGAGCAGTACTTC. Encoded protein: CASSLLAGRLASYEQYF.

This clonotype was seen ten or more times. V usage is TRBV29-1 and J usage is TRBJ2-3; TRBD2 might be the D (6 bases). This CDR3 spans 11 amino acids. CDR1 is SQVTM, CDR2 ANQGSEA, per germline. CDR3 region: CSGRDGDTQYF. In DNA, the CDR3 is TGCTCAGGGCGGGATGGAGATACGCAGTATTTT.

This clonotype was seen only a few times. This chain links TRBV2 with TRBJ2-1; D gene unclear. CDR3 length: 14 residues. Germline-derived CDR1 and CDR2 are SNHLY and FYNNEI. V lost 5 bases to trimming and J lost 1 base, with 9 bases between them. The CDR3 DNA follows: TGTGCCAGCAGTTCAAGTCCTTCCTACAATGAGCAGTTCTTC. This encodes CASSSSPSYNEQFF.

This clonotype was counted at least ten times. The chain combines TRBV7-2 with TRBJ1-5; D unresolved. The V gene lost 6 bases and the J gene lost 0 bases, with 15 bases spanning the gap. The CDR3 sequence is 16 residues long. CDR1 is SGHTA and CDR2 is FQGNSA in the germline V gene. Here the CDR3 reads CASRFPRHYSNQPQHF. For the CDR3, the DNA is TGTGCCAGCAGGTTCCCACGACACTATAGCAATCAGCCCCAGCATTTT.

This clonotype was detected many times. This chain connects TRBV6-1 to TRBJ2-5, with 9 positions matching TRBD2. CDR1 and CDR2 (germline): MNHNS, SASEGT. V lost 7 bases and J lost 4; bases outside the gene matches: 19. There are 18 residues in the CDR3. DNA for the CDR3: TGTGCCAGCAACGGACAGGCTGGGCTAGCGGGAACCCGAGAGACCCAGTACTTC. Its translation: CASNGQAGLAGTRETQYF.

This clonotype has more than one count but fewer than ten. The chain uses TRBV7-9 and TRBJ2-5; no clear D gene. The V and J ends lost 3 bases and 0 bases respectively, with 11 bases between them. This CDR3 contains 15 residues. Per germline, CDR1 SEHNR and CDR2 FQNEAQ (reference sequence). DNA of the CDR3: TGTGCCAGCAGCTTGGGCAGCCGGTACCAAGAGACCCAGTACTTC. Amino acid sequence: CASSLGSRYQETQYF.

This clonotype was found many times. The chain links TRBV15 to TRBJ2-1; the D gene is possibly TRBD1 (5 bases). The CDR3 contains 15 residues. Germline-derived CDR1 and CDR2 are LNHNV and YYDKDF (reference sequence). Trimming removed 0 bases from V and 5 bases from J, with 11 bases in between. For the CDR3, the DNA is TGTGCCACCAGCAGAGATCTGGCAGGGCACAATGAGCAGTTCTTC. As protein: CATSRDLAGHNEQFF. Using reference TRBV15 and TRBJ2-1 for the parts outside the CDR3, the full variable domain is DAMVIQNPRYQVTQFGKPVTLSCSQTLNHNVMYWYQQKSSQAPKLLFHYYDKDFNNEADTPDNFQSRRPNTSFCFLDIRSPGLGDTAMYLCATSRDLAGHNEQFFGPGTRLTVL.

The gene calls are TRBV2 and TRBJ2-7, with unresolved D. This CDR3 is 13 amino acids long. Germline V gives CDR1 SNHLY, CDR2 FYNNEI. Trimming pared 6 bases from V and 0 bases from J, leaving 9 bases between. CDR3 amino acids: CASSDQFSYEQYF. In DNA form, the CDR3 reads TGTGCCAGCAGCGATCAATTCTCCTACGAGCAGTACTTC.

This clonotype was detected many times. V is TRBV30 and J is TRBJ1-5, with D possibly being TRBD1 (5 bases). In germline, CDR1 is GTSNPN, CDR2 SVGIG (reference sequence). V shed 7 bases and J shed 11 bases, with 21 bases lying between them. There are 13 residues in the CDR3. As DNA, the CDR3 is TGTGCCTTTTCAGAATACAAGGAGGGGACCCAGCATTTT. It translates to CAFSEYKEGTQHF.

This chain uses TRBV7-9 with TRBJ1-1; no firm D call. The CDR3 is 14 amino acids. The V gene's germline CDR1 is SEHNR and CDR2 FQNEAQ (reference sequence). V was pared by 4 bases and J by 5 bases, with 14 bases between. This CDR3 is CASSSSGSWTEAFF. Written as DNA, the CDR3 is TGTGCCAGCAGCTCGTCCGGGTCCTGGACTGAAGCTTTCTTT.

This clonotype was seen many times. The chain employs TRBV7-8 and TRBJ2-7; D is perhaps TRBD1 or TRBD2 (6 bases each). Germline V gene data show CDR1 as SGHVS and CDR2 as FQNEAQ. The CDR3 sequence is 14 residues long. V shed 5 bases and J shed 3 bases, with 14 bases lying between them. CDR3 loop: CASSGGTTFYEQYF. In nucleotides, the CDR3 is TGTGCCAGCAGCGGCGGGACAACTTTCTACGAGCAGTACTTC.

This clonotype has only a few counts. The rearrangement uses TRBV12-3 or TRBV12-4 and TRBJ2-1, with 13 bases identical to TRBD2. Trimming took 6 bases from V and 7 from J; bases not matched to a gene: 3. The CDR3 is 14 residues long. CDR3 protein: CASSGLAGDNEQFF. The CDR3 DNA sequence: TGTGCCAGCAGCGGACTAGCGGGAGATAATGAGCAGTTCTTC.

This clonotype came up many times. This chain connects TRBV4-2 to TRBJ1-1; D gene unclear. The CDR3 runs to 13 residues. Germline V gives CDR1 LGHNA, CDR2 YNFKEQ. Trimming shortened V by 0 bases and J by 5 bases, and 7 bases separated the two germline ends. The CDR3 sequence: CASSQERPTEAFF. CDR3 in DNA: TGTGCCAGCAGCCAAGAGCGGCCGACTGAAGCTTTCTTT.

This clonotype was picked up a small number of times. The chain joins TRBV5-4 to TRBJ2-2; no firm D call. Germline CDR1 and CDR2: SGHNT and YYREEE (reference sequence). This CDR3 has 13 residues. V lost 0 bases and J 3 bases, leaving 3 bases between the germline ends. The CDR3 region has the DNA TGTGCCAGCAGCTTGGGGTACACCGGGGAGCTGTTTTTT. Residues: CASSLGYTGELFF.

The sample holds many counts of this clonotype. This chain joins TRBV7-2 and TRBJ2-6; D unresolved. The CDR3 is 14 residues long. Deletions cut 4 bases from V and 2 bases from J, with 6 bases between. CDR1 is SGHTA and CDR2 is FQGNSA in the germline V gene. This CDR3 reads CASSSPAGANVLTF. The CDR3 DNA reads as TGTGCCAGCAGCTCACCAGCTGGGGCCAACGTCCTGACTTTC.

This clonotype was counted ten times or more. The rearrangement links TRBV12-3 or TRBV12-4 to TRBJ2-7; the match to TRBD1 covers 7 bases. Trimming took 3 bases from V and 2 from J; bases not matched to a gene: 13. CDR3 length: 17 amino acids. For the CDR3, the DNA is TGTGCCAGCAGTTTTTCGGCGAATTCCGGGACAGCCTACGAGCAGTACTTC. It yields the protein CASSFSANSGTAYEQYF.

The chain carries TRBV28 and TRBJ1-2; 8 nucleotides align to TRBD1. Germline V gene data show CDR1 as MDHEN and CDR2 as SYDVKM. V shed 6 bases and J 3 bases; nucleotides not matched to a gene: 6. The CDR3 covers 14 residues. CDR3 amino acids: CASRLRGRDYGYTF. The CDR3 coding sequence is TGTGCCAGCAGACTCAGGGGGCGAGACTATGGCTACACCTTC.

This clonotype was counted at least ten times. J is TRBJ1-5 and V is TRBV12-3 or TRBV12-4, with 7 bases matching TRBD1. With 3 bases clipped from V and 2 bases from J, the junction kept 10 bases outside the gene matches. The CDR3 length is 17 residues. The CDR3 reads CASSFRGTVRGNQPQHF. CDR3 coding DNA: TGTGCCAGCAGTTTCAGGGGGACAGTCCGGGGCAATCAGCCCCAGCATTTT.

In its sample, this clonotype was seen many times. CDR3 coding DNA: TGTGCCAGCAGCTTCGGGACAGATACGCAGTATTTT. As protein: CASSFGTDTQYF. The chain carries TRBV7-9 and TRBJ2-3; D not resolved. This CDR3 comprises 12 residues. Germline values: CDR1 SEHNR, CDR2 FQNEAQ (reference sequence). Trimming stripped 3 bases from V and 3 bases from J, with 4 bases between.